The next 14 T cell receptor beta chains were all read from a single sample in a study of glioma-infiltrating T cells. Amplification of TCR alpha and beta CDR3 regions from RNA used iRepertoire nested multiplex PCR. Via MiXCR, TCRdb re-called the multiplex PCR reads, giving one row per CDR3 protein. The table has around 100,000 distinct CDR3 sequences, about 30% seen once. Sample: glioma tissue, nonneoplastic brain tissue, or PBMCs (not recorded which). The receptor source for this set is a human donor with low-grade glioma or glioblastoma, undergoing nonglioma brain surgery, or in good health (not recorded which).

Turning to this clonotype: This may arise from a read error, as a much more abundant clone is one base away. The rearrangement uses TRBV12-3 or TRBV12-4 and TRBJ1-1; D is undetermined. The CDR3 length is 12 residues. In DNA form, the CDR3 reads TGTGCCAGCAGTGCGGACCGGCTGGAAGCTTCCTTT. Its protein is CASSADRLEASF.

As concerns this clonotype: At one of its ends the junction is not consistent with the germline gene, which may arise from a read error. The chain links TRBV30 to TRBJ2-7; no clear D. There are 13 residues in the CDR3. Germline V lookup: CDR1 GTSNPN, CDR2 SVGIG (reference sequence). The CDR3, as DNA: TGTGCCTGGAGTCCCCATAGTACCTACGAGCGGTACTTC. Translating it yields CAWSPHSTYERYF.

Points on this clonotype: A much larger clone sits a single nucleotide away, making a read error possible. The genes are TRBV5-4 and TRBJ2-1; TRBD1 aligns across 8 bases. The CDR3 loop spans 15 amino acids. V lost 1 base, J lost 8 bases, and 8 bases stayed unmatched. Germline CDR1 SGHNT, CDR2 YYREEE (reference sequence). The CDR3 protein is CASSLIDRGTDEQFF. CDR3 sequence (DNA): TGTGCCAGCAGCTTGATCGACAGGGGTACGGATGAGCAGTTCTTC.

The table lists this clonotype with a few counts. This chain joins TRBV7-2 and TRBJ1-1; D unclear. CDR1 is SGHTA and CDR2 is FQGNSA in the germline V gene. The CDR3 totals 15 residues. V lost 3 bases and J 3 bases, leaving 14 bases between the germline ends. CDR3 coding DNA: TGTGCCAGCAGCTTTTTAAGAGGAGAGGACACTGAAGCTTTCTTT. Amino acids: CASSFLRGEDTEAFF. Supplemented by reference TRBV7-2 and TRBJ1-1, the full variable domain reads GAGVSQSPSNKVTEKGKDVELRCDPISGHTALYWYRQSLGQGLEFLIYFQGNSAPDKSGLPSDRFSAERTGGSVSTLTIQRTQQEDSAVYLCASSFLRGEDTEAFFGQGTRLTVV.

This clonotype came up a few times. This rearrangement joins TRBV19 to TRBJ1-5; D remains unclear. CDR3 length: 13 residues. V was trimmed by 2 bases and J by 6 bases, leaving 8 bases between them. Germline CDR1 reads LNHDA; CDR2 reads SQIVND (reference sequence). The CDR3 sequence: CASSINRVQPQHF. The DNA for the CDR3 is TGTGCCAGTAGTATAAACCGGGTTCAGCCCCAGCATTTT. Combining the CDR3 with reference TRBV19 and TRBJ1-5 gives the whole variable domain DGGITQSPKYLFRKEGQNVTLSCEQNLNHDAMYWYRQDPGQGLRLIYYSQIVNDFQKGDIAEGYSVSREKKESFPLTVTSAQKNPTAFYLCASSINRVQPQHFGDGTRLSIL.

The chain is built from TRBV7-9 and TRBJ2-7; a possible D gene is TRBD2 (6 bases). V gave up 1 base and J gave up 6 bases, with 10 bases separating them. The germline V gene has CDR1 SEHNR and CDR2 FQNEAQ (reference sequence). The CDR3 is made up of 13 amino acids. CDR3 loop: CASSLGPGVEQYF. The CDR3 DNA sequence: TGTGCCAGCAGCTTAGGCCCGGGGGTCGAGCAGTACTTC.

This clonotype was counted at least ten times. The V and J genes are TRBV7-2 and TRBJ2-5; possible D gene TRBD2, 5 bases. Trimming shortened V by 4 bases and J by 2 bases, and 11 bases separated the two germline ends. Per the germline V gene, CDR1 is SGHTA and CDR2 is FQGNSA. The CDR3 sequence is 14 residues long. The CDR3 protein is CASSWEGRQETQYF. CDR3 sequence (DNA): TGTGCCAGCAGCTGGGAAGGGAGACAAGAGACCCAGTACTTC.

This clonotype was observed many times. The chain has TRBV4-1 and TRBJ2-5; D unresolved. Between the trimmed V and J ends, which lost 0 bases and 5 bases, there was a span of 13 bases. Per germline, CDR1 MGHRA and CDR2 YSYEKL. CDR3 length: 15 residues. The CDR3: CASSQDALGWETQYF. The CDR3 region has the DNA TGCGCCAGCAGCCAAGATGCCCTAGGTTGGGAGACCCAGTACTTC.

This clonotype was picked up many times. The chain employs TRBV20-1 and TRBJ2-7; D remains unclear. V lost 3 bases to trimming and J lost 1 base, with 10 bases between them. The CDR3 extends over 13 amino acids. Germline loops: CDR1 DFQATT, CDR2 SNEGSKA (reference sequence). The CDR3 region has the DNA TGCAGTGCTAGTTTGGTCGGTTCCTACGAGCAGTACTTC. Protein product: CSASLVGSYEQYF.

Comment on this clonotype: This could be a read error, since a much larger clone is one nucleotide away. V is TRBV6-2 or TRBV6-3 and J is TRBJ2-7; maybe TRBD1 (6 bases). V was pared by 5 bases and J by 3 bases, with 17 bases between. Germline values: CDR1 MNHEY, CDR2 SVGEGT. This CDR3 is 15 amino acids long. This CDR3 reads CASSVTQGSLYEQYF. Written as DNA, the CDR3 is TGTGCCAGCAGTGTAACACAGGGAAGCCTCTACGAGCAGTACTTC.

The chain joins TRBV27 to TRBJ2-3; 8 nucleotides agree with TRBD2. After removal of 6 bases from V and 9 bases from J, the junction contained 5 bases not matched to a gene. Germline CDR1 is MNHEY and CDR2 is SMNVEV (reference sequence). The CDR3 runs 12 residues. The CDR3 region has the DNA TGTGCCAGCAGCTCACTAGCGGACACGCAGTATTTT. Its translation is CASSSLADTQYF.

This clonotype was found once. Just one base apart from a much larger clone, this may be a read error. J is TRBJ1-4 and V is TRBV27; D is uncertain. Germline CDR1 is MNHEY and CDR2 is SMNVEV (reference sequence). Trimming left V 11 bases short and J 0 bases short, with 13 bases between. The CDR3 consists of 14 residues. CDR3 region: CAARWLATNEKLFF. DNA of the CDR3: TGTGCCGCCCGGTGGCTAGCAACTAATGAAAAACTGTTTTTT.

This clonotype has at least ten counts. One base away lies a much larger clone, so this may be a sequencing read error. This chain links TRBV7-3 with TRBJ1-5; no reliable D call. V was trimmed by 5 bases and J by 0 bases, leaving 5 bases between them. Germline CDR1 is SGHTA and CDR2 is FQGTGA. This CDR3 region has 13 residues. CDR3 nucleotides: TGTGCCAGCAGCCAGTATAGCAATCAGCCCCAGCATTTT. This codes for CASSQYSNQPQHF.

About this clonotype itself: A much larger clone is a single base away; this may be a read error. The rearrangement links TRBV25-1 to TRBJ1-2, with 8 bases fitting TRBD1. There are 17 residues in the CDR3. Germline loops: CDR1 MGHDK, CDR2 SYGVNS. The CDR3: CASSAIRGRGGDYGCTF. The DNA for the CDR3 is TGTGCCAGCAGCGCTATCAGGGGGCGTGGAGGGGACTATGGCTGCACCTTC.